A selection of T cell receptor beta chains follows, all from one sample in a study of Tregs in tolerant kidney transplant recipients. Assay used: immunoSEQ multiplex PCR; TCRdb lists only in-frame clones, some missing. This sample has under 90,000 clones, with 75% to 95% found just once. This material consisted of CD4+ T cells from blood (PBMCs), taken 24 months after the transplant. The origin of the receptors is a human patient who received a combined kidney and bone marrow transplant. Some of the T cells may derive from the graft donor. The CDR3 runs from the conserved cysteine through the conserved F or W. D genes are given only for firm matches. Part of the rows lack a size; the others show once, few, many or a class for expanded clones.

v_gene,d_gene,j_gene,abundance,CDR3nt,CDR3aa
TRBV4-1,-,TRBJ1-2,once,TGCGCCAGCAGCCAAGCGGGGTCGGGGTACTATGGCTACACCTTC,CASSQAGSGYYGYTF
TRBV19,-,TRBJ1-5,-,TGTGCCAGTAGCCGGGAGTGGCTCCCGCATTTT,CASSREWLPHF
TRBV16,-,TRBJ2-2,-,TGTGCCAGCAGCCGGGAGACCGGGGAGCTGTTTTTT,CASSRETGELFF
TRBV2,TRBD1,TRBJ1-2,-,TGTGCCAGCAGTGAAGCCCAGGGGGCGGTTGGCTACACCTTC,CASSEAQGAVGYTF
TRBV18,TRBD1,TRBJ1-3,-,TGTGCCAGCTCCGTCGGGACAGGGGCTGACACCATATATTTT,CASSVGTGADTIYF
TRBV6-6,TRBD1,TRBJ1-1,once,TGTGCCAGCGGGACAGGCAAAGACTGGAACACTGAAGCTTTCTTT,CASGTGKDWNTEAFF
TRBV4-3,-,TRBJ2-5,-,TGCGCCAGCAGCCAAGATTTCCAGGGGTTGGTCGAGACCCAGTACTTC,CASSQDFQGLVETQYF
TRBV10-3,TRBD2,TRBJ2-7,-,TGTGCCATCAGGGAATCTAGCGGGGTAACCTACGAGCAGTACTTC,CAIRESSGVTYEQYF
TRBV7-3,-,TRBJ2-3,-,TGTGCCAGCAGCCGGCGGCGCTCTAGCGCAGATACGCAGTATTTT,CASSRRRSSADTQYF
TRBV15,-,TRBJ2-6,-,TGTGCCACCAGCAGAGGGCAGGCGTCTGGGGCCAACGTCCTGACTTTC,CATSRGQASGANVLTF
TRBV30,TRBD1,TRBJ2-5,-,TGTGCCTGGGGGACAGGGGGATTCGAGACCCAGTACTTC,CAWGTGGFETQYF
TRBV6-1,TRBD2,TRBJ2-2,few,TGTGCCAGCAGTGAGCGGCTAGCGGGGGTGAACACCGGGGAGCTGTTTTTT,CASSERLAGVNTGELFF
TRBV28,-,TRBJ1-4,-,TGTGCCAGCAGTTCGACCGGGGGGGTATTTAATGAAAAACTGTTTTTT,CASSSTGGVFNEKLFF
TRBV7-7,-,TRBJ2-1,-,TGTGCCAGCAGCTTACGCCCGTCGGATGAGCAGTTCTTC,CASSLRPSDEQFF
TRBV29-1,-,TRBJ2-1,-,TGCAGCGCCGGGGACAATGAGCAGTTCTTC,CSAGDNEQFF
TRBV29-1,-,TRBJ1-2,-,TGCAGCGTTGTGTCAGGGAACTATGGCTACACCTTC,CSVVSGNYGYTF
TRBV5-6,TRBD1,TRBJ2-2,-,TGTGCCAGCAGCTTGGGGACAGGAATAACTAACACCGGGGAGCTGTTTTTT,CASSLGTGITNTGELFF
TRBV9,TRBD1,TRBJ2-3,-,TGTGCCAGCAGCGTAGAGGCGGACAGGGGACGCACAGATACGCAGTATTTT,CASSVEADRGRTDTQYF
TRBV27,TRBD1,TRBJ1-2,-,TGTGCCAGCAGGACCAACAGATACCGGGACAGGGGTACCTATGGCTACACCTTC,CASRTNRYRDRGTYGYTF
TRBV19,TRBD2,TRBJ2-4,-,TGTGCCACCACGGCGGGGGGCTGGACCAAAAACATTCAGTACTTC,CATTAGGWTKNIQYF
TRBV7-8,TRBD1,TRBJ1-5,-,TGTGCCAGCAGCAACCGGGACAGGTCGTATAGCAATCAGCCCCAGCATTTT,CASSNRDRSYSNQPQHF
TRBV30,TRBD1,TRBJ1-5,-,TGTGCCTGGAGTGTACAACAGGGGAGTCGGCCCCAGCATTTT,CAWSVQQGSRPQHF
TRBV14,-,TRBJ1-1,-,TGTGCCAGCAGCCAAAGTAGGAACACTGAAGCTTTCTTT,CASSQSRNTEAFF
TRBV5-7,-,TRBJ1-1,-,TGTGCCAGCAGCTTTTCGAGAGGAGGGACCACTGAAGCTTTCTTT,CASSFSRGGTTEAFF
TRBV19,TRBD1,TRBJ2-3,-,TGTGCCAGTAGTGTTCCGGGACAGGGGGCTCGGGGTACGCAGTATTTT,CASSVPGQGARGTQYF
TRBV27,-,TRBJ2-1,-,TGTGCCAGCAGTGTCCTCGGGAGTTCCTACAATGAGCAGTTCTTC,CASSVLGSSYNEQFF
TRBV18,TRBD1,TRBJ1-5,-,TGTGCCAGCTCACCTCAGGGACAGGGGACTCAGCCCCAGCATTTT,CASSPQGQGTQPQHF
TRBV18,TRBD1,TRBJ1-2,-,TGTGCCAGCTCAGCGGGACAGGACCTCTATGGCTACACCTTC,CASSAGQDLYGYTF
TRBV6-4,-,TRBJ2-3,once,TGTGCCAGCAGTGACGCATTACGAGGCACAGATACGCAGTATTTT,CASSDALRGTDTQYF
TRBV7-7,-,TRBJ2-1,-,TGTGCCAGCAGCAATCGGGGGAGCGATGAGCAGTTCTTC,CASSNRGSDEQFF
TRBV5-1,TRBD2,TRBJ2-2,-,TGCGCCAGCAGCTTGATACAGCGGGGGCCGTCCGGGGAGCTGTTTTTT,CASSLIQRGPSGELFF
TRBV6-6,TRBD1,TRBJ2-4,-,TGTGCCAGCAGCGGACAGGGGGCGAGGGAAACGTATCAGTACTTC,CASSGQGARETYQYF